A single T cell receptor (beta chain) is shown here with its context. Its antigen is unknown. The CDR3 has 14 residues. CDR1 and CDR2 (germline): SGHRS, YFSETQ. Trimming took off 4 bases at V and 4 bases at J, with 12 bases between the two ends. Assay used: immunoSEQ multiplex PCR; TCRdb lists only in-frame clones, some missing. This table holds about 1 million clones, about 75% found once. This sample was taken from a study of shared clonotypes between healthy human individuals. Study-level findings and limits: Naive subsets usually exceeded memory subsets in estimated richness.

The clonotype originates from a man aged 18 to 30 in good health. The chain employs TRBV5-1 and TRBJ1-5; a weak D match, TRBD1 (6 bases). The sample consisted of memory CD4+ T cells sorted from blood. The subset here: CD45RA-negative fraction. The CDR3, as DNA: TGCGCCAGCAGCGAAGGACAGCCAAATCAGCCCCAGCATTTT. Translated, it gives CASSEGQPNQPQHF.